The following is a TCR beta chain sequence with its context. The antigen it binds to is not known. Nothing much larger sits one base from this clone, and base qualities are not available. V and J are trimmed by 3 bases and 8 bases, and the gene matches miss 5 bases of the junction. The CDR3, cysteine through phenylalanine, is 13 amino acids long. Only CDR3 DNA is held: 39 bases, read in frame from base 1. CDR1 and CDR2 (SGHAT, FQNNGV) derive from the germline V gene. The Quick-DNA Microprep Kit was used to extract genomic DNA from the sorted cells. TCRbeta DNA was amplified with the immunoSEQ hsTCRbeta kit following the manufacturer's protocol. An Illumina MiSeq instrument was used to sequence the TCRbeta libraries. Regarding the original processing steps: After out-of-frame sequences were removed, 2,204,828 distinct TCRbeta sequences remained, averaging around 61,000 per individual. Each individual was scored using the number of around 180 previously reported CMV-associated TCRbeta sequences that the individual carried and the total number of productive distinct TCRbeta sequences. A beta-binomial model was reimplemented in Python, and scikit-learn random forests with default parameters were trained on data from the US cohort. Classifier performance on the Belgian cohort was reported as the median AUC with percentile confidence intervals calculated over 10,000 bootstrap iterations. TCRdb's version of the immuneACCESS table is confined to in-frame rearrangements and falls short of the full clone set. An unresolved V gene accounts for under half of the shortfall where checked; the remainder is of unknown origin. D and trimming were read from the DNA, whereas the V and J calls and clone size are those reported in that table. The sample table lists fewer than 35,000 clones, 76% of them with a count of one. Over 1% of the sample lies in the top ten.

These data come from a study of memory CD4+ T cells and cytomegalovirus serostatus (dated by TCRdb to between 2017 and 2020). Turning to the overall study: The 35 or so healthy Belgian adults in the cohort included 9 who were CMV seropositive and approximately 25 who were CMV seronegative. To replicate a published TCR-based CMV serostatus classifier, the study sequenced CD4+ memory TCRbeta repertoires from a Belgian cohort whose cytomegalovirus serostatus was known. What the authors observed across the whole study: Among the approximately 160 previously reported CMV-associated TCRbeta sequences, some 62 showed up in the CD4+ memory repertoires, with each one found in between one and five individuals. The results were interpreted as suggesting that the CMV-associated TCR signature is mostly present in the CD4+ memory repertoire. For predicting CMV serostatus, the median bootstrapped AUC was about 0.95 using the original framework and roughly 0.91 using a US-trained random forest. On the Belgian cohort, the classifier built on the original framework reached a median bootstrapped AUC of around 0.95, with a 95% CI of 0.76-1.00. Only CD4+CD45RO+ memory cells were sequenced, unlike the original study, which covered naive and memory CD4+ and CD8+ populations.

A FACSAria II was used to sort memory CD4+ T cells, defined as single viable CD3+CD4+CD8-CD45RO+ cells. CMV serostatus was determined using a Roche Elecsys assay that detects serum IgG against CMV pp150, pp28, p38 and p52. After the samples were thawed, total CD4+ T cells were enriched through positive selection using CD4 magnetic microbeads. The samples came from a different study that was designed specifically to examine the CD4+ T cell memory repertoire. Peripheral blood mononuclear cells were isolated and cryopreserved according to standard operating procedures, and serum was kept at -80 degrees C. CD3-PerCP (BW264/56), CD4-APC (RPA-T4), CD45RO-PE (UCHT1) and CD8-Pacific Orange (3B5) antibodies were used for staining, and non-viable cells were excluded with Sytox blue.

Recombination connected TRBV11-2 to TRBJ2-3; 7 middle bases align to TRBD2. This TCR was recovered from an adult in good health and CMV-seronegative. Sequenced input: memory CD4+ T cells from blood. The nucleotide sequence reads as follows: TGTGCCAGCAGCTTTGCGGGCGGGGGTACGCAGTATTTT. Its translation is CASSFAGGGTQYF. The full variable domain, with segments outside the CDR3 supplied by the reference TRBV11-2 and TRBJ2-3 proteins, appears as EAGVAQSPRYKIIEKRQSVAFWCNPISGHATLYWYQQILGQGPKLLIQFQNNGVVDDSQLPKDRFSAERLKGVDSTLKIQPAKLEDSAVYLCASSFAGGGTQYFGPGTRLTVL.